The rows below give T cell receptor beta chains drawn from one sample of a study of T-cell memory formation after mild COVID-19. TCRdb fed the 5' RACE reads into MiXCR, producing one record per CDR3 protein. This table has some 290,000 distinct CDR3 sequences, roughly 16% appearing once. Sequences were obtained from PBMCs or a T cell subset sorted from them (not recorded which). These TCRs come from a man younger than 30 who had mild COVID-19 (a few samples of this study predate the infection). Cell type and time point are not known. Both conserved end residues are part of each CDR3. A D gene is named only where the DNA matches it firmly. Some rows have no size entry. The others give once, few or many, or a class for an expanded clone.

TRBV20-1,few,-,TRBJ2-5,CSARDEGGPETQYF,TGCAGTGCTAGAGATGAAGGTGGCCCGGAGACCCAGTACTTC
TRBV7-2,-,-,TRBJ2-2,CASSLGDAGWAGELFF,TGTGCCAGCAGCTTAGGTGATGCGGGATGGGCCGGGGAGCTGTTTTTT
TRBV4-1,-,-,TRBJ1-2,CASSHPGRGLTASYTF,TGCGCCAGCAGCCACCCCGGAAGGGGCTTAACTGCTAGCTACACCTTC
TRBV7-3,many,TRBD2,TRBJ2-1,CASSPNPLGSGGWNEQFF,TGTGCCAGCAGCCCTAACCCGCTTGGTAGCGGGGGCTGGAATGAGCAGTTCTTC
TRBV4-1,-,TRBD1,TRBJ2-2,CASSRRAGTATGELFF,TGCGCCAGCAGCCGACGTGCCGGGACAGCCACCGGGGAGCTGTTTTTT
TRBV7-9,many,-,TRBJ2-1,CASSPKDPTYNEQFF,TGTGCCAGCAGCCCCAAGGACCCCACATACAATGAGCAGTTCTTC
TRBV28,-,-,TRBJ2-1,CASQRGGALEQFF,TGTGCCAGCCAGAGGGGGGGCGCGTTGGAGCAGTTCTTC
TRBV19,few,-,TRBJ1-4,CASRGHTDNEKLFF,TGTGCCTCACGAGGGCACACCGATAATGAAAAACTGTTTTTT
TRBV12-5,many,-,TRBJ2-5,CASGLYPVGQYF,TGTGCTAGTGGTTTGTACCCGGTCGGCCAGTACTTC
TRBV14,-,-,TRBJ1-1,CASSQLGVNTEAFF,TGTGCCAGCAGCCAATTGGGGGTGAACACTGAAGCTTTCTTT
TRBV7-9,-,-,TRBJ2-2,CASSLAGNRVGELFF,TGTGCCAGCAGCTTAGCGGGGAATCGAGTTGGGGAGCTGTTTTTT
TRBV7-8,many,-,TRBJ1-1,CASSLAAGYTEAFF,TGTGCCAGCAGCTTAGCAGCAGGATACACTGAAGCTTTCTTT
TRBV6-5,few,-,TRBJ1-1,CASSYRAGQAFF,TGTGCCAGCAGTTACCGGGCCGGACAAGCTTTCTTT
TRBV15,few,TRBD2,TRBJ2-2,CATSRGGINTGELFF,TGTGCCACCAGCCGGGGGGGTATTAACACCGGGGAGCTGTTTTTT
TRBV7-2,few,TRBD1,TRBJ1-1,CASSLNEGQGTIAFF,TGTGCCAGCAGCTTAAATGAGGGACAGGGAACTATAGCTTTCTTT
TRBV7-9,few,-,TRBJ1-2,CASSLGQGIGYTF,TGTGCCAGCAGCTTAGGGCAGGGGATCGGCTACACCTTC
TRBV3-1,many,-,TRBJ2-7,CASSQNWGSSYEQYF,TGTGCCAGCAGCCAGAATTGGGGGAGCTCCTACGAGCAGTACTTC
TRBV4-3,many,-,TRBJ2-2,CASSQDLGSGELFF,TGCGCCAGCAGCCAAGATCTAGGGTCCGGGGAGCTGTTTTTT
TRBV5-1,few,-,TRBJ1-1,CASSLVALMNTEAFF,TGCGCCAGCAGCTTGGTAGCGCTGATGAACACTGAAGCTTTCTTT
TRBV7-8,many,-,TRBJ2-3,CASSLARADTQYF,TGTGCCAGCAGCTTAGCGCGGGCAGATACGCAGTATTTT
TRBV7-9,-,TRBD1,TRBJ1-1,CASSFRMGQSLNTEAFF,TGTGCCAGCAGCTTTCGTATGGGACAGTCCCTAAACACTGAAGCTTTCTTT
TRBV7-3,few,-,TRBJ2-3,CASSFRGHTDTQYF,TGTGCCAGCAGCTTTCGCGGTCACACAGATACGCAGTATTTT
TRBV11-2,-,TRBD2,TRBJ2-7,CASSPRPAGTAEQYF,TGTGCCAGCAGCCCAAGGCCAGCGGGGACGGCCGAGCAGTACTTC
TRBV6-5,-,-,TRBJ2-1,CASSPGRNAYNEQFF,TGTGCCAGCAGTCCTGGGAGGAACGCCTACAATGAGCAGTTCTTC
TRBV7-2,-,-,TRBJ2-5,CASSPSRQRQETQYF,TGTGCCAGCAGCCCTTCCAGACAGCGCCAAGAGACCCAGTACTTC
TRBV20-1,few,TRBD2,TRBJ2-1,CSARDLGGSNEQFF,TGCAGTGCTAGAGATCTGGGGGGGAGCAATGAGCAGTTCTTC
TRBV30,-,-,TRBJ1-6,CACQDGHYNSPLHF,TGTGCCTGCCAGGACGGTCACTATAATTCACCCCTCCACTTT
TRBV5-6,-,-,TRBJ1-2,CASSYYTRSNYGYTF,TGTGCCAGCAGCTACTACACCCGTTCTAACTATGGCTACACCTTC
TRBV5-1,-,-,TRBJ1-2,CASSLSGAPGGYTF,TGCGCCAGCAGCTTGTCAGGGGCCCCTGGGGGCTACACCTTC
TRBV6-2/TRBV6-3,few,-,TRBJ1-5,CASNPDGGNQPQHF,TGTGCCAGCAATCCAGACGGTGGCAATCAGCCCCAGCATTTT
TRBV27,-,-,TRBJ2-5,CASSLLSAGKETQYF,TGTGCCAGCAGTTTACTTAGCGCAGGAAAAGAGACCCAGTACTTC
TRBV5-1,many,-,TRBJ1-1,CASSLSIAMNTEAFF,TGCGCCAGCAGCTTGTCCATCGCCATGAACACTGAAGCTTTCTTT
TRBV20-1,-,-,TRBJ2-3,CSARTGRTDTQYF,TGCAGTGCTAGAACGGGGCGCACAGATACGCAGTATTTT
TRBV2,-,TRBD1,TRBJ2-7,CASTPGQDYEQYF,TGTGCCAGCACCCCGGGACAGGACTACGAGCAGTACTTC
TRBV7-2,once,-,TRBJ1-5,CASSLVVDHQPQHF,TGTGCCAGCAGCTTAGTAGTTGATCATCAGCCCCAGCATTTT
TRBV27,many,-,TRBJ2-2,CASSTNGPNTGELFF,TGTGCCAGCAGTACCAATGGGCCGAACACCGGGGAGCTGTTTTTT
TRBV27,many,-,TRBJ1-2,CASSPQGSGYGYTF,TGTGCCAGCAGTCCACAGGGCTCGGGCTATGGCTACACCTTC
TRBV9,-,-,TRBJ2-2,CASSPRPHSSANTGELFF,TGTGCCAGCAGCCCGAGACCTCATTCCTCGGCGAACACCGGGGAGCTGTTTTTT
TRBV29-1,-,-,TRBJ2-5,CSVGSVGPQETQYF,TGCAGCGTTGGGTCTGTGGGTCCGCAAGAGACCCAGTACTTC
TRBV5-1,many,-,TRBJ2-3,CASSFVGGRQDTQYF,TGCGCCAGCAGTTTCGTGGGGGGGCGGCAAGATACGCAGTATTTT
TRBV4-3,few,-,TRBJ2-2,CASSQGPGDRDTGELFF,TGCGCCAGCAGCCAAGGGCCCGGGGATCGTGACACCGGGGAGCTGTTTTTT
TRBV20-1,-,-,TRBJ2-5,CSAGRDPQGSAQYF,TGCAGTGCTGGCCGGGACCCCCAGGGATCGGCCCAGTACTTC
TRBV11-2,-,TRBD2,TRBJ2-7,CASSTAGGGAGEQYF,TGTGCCAGCAGCACCGCTGGCGGGGGGGCGGGTGAGCAGTACTTC
TRBV25-1,once,-,TRBJ2-2,CASGPLGDAGELFF,TGTGCCAGCGGTCCCTTGGGGGATGCCGGGGAGCTGTTTTTT
TRBV29-1,many,-,TRBJ2-1,CSVLPRRDSYNEQFF,TGCAGCGTCCTACCCCGGAGGGATTCCTACAATGAGCAGTTCTTC
TRBV4-3,few,-,TRBJ2-7,CASSAFRGDYEQYF,TGCGCCAGCAGCGCCTTCAGGGGGGACTACGAGCAGTACTTC
TRBV20-1,-,-,TRBJ2-5,CSAGGLGRGGETQYF,TGCAGTGCTGGAGGACTGGGTCGAGGGGGAGAGACCCAGTACTTC
TRBV4-2,-,TRBD1,TRBJ1-2,CASSLHAEGASGYTF,TGTGCCAGCAGCCTACACGCCGAGGGGGCGTCTGGCTACACCTTC
TRBV12-3/TRBV12-4,few,-,TRBJ2-3,CASSPPGHSTQYF,TGTGCCAGCAGTCCGCCGGGACACAGTACGCAGTATTTT
TRBV24-1,-,-,TRBJ1-1,CATSKDGNTEAFF,TGTGCCACCAGCAAGGACGGAAACACTGAAGCTTTCTTT
TRBV12-3/TRBV12-4,few,-,TRBJ1-5,CASSVLGQGNQQPQHF,TGTGCCAGCAGTGTCCTGGGGCAGGGGAATCAACAGCCCCAGCATTTT
TRBV7-6,few,TRBD2,TRBJ2-1,CASSRLAGGTNSYNEQFF,TGTGCCAGCAGCCGTCTAGCGGGGGGAACCAACTCCTACAATGAGCAGTTCTTC
TRBV24-1,few,-,TRBJ1-1,CATSESTLNTEAFF,TGTGCCACCAGTGAGTCGACATTGAACACTGAAGCTTTCTTT
TRBV7-2,many,-,TRBJ2-1,CASRVPHGGEQFF,TGTGCCAGCAGGGTCCCGCATGGTGGTGAGCAGTTCTTC
TRBV19,-,-,TRBJ2-3,CASSYRSADTQYF,TGTGCCAGTAGTTACCGAAGTGCAGATACGCAGTATTTT
TRBV11-2,few,-,TRBJ1-5,CASSLAETSPQHF,TGTGCCAGCAGCTTAGCGGAGACCTCGCCCCAGCATTTT
TRBV6-5,many,TRBD2,TRBJ2-3,CASSYSPTSGDTQYF,TGTGCCAGCAGTTACTCGCCGACTAGCGGAGATACGCAGTATTTT
TRBV7-2,-,-,TRBJ1-5,CASTPGSNQPQHF,TGTGCCAGCACCCCTGGGAGCAATCAGCCCCAGCATTTT
TRBV4-1,few,-,TRBJ2-7,CASSQERGVTADEQYF,TGCGCCAGCAGCCAAGAACGCGGCGTGACAGCCGACGAGCAGTACTTC
TRBV9,few,-,TRBJ1-5,CASSFGHNQPQHF,TGTGCCAGCAGCTTTGGACACAATCAGCCCCAGCATTTT